These 5 T cell receptor beta chains were all obtained from the same sample, sequenced in a study of somatic mutations in cytotoxic T cells in rheumatoid arthritis (dated by TCRdb to about 2017). Library prep was done by the immunoSEQ multiplex PCR assay. TCRdb carries this immuneACCESS record with in-frame sequences only. Its versions omit some clonotypes, under half of them owing to an unresolved V gene in the studies checked, with the rest unexplained. This sample comprises roughly 14,000 clones, 80% to 95% of them detected only once. Roughly 17% of the sample is taken by the ten largest. Sample: CD4+ T cells sorted from blood. The receptors stem from a man in his 70s with rheumatoid arthritis.

This clone was seen only once. The chain links TRBV19 to TRBJ2-6, with TRBD1 matching over 10 bases. J lost 0 bases, V lost 8 bases, and 7 bases had no gene match. Germline V gives CDR1 LNHDA, CDR2 SQIVND (reference sequence). The CDR3 totals 17 residues. CDR3 DNA sequence: TGTGCCAGTGGAACCGGGACAGGGGACTCTGGGGCCAACGTCCTGACTTTC. It translates to CASGTGTGDSGANVLTF.

The V call is TRBV12-5, the J call TRBJ2-3; 9 bases align to TRBD2. The CDR3 has 15 amino acids. V shed 3 bases and J 3 bases; nucleotides not matched to a gene: 4. The germline CDR1 and CDR2 sequences are LGHNT and FRNRAP. The CDR3 loop is CASGLGGGATDTQYF. In DNA form, the CDR3 reads TGTGCTAGTGGTTTAGGCGGGGGGGCAACAGATACGCAGTATTTT.

The chain uses TRBV28 and TRBJ2-5, with 8 bases that match TRBD2. Germline loops: CDR1 MDHEN, CDR2 SYDVKM. J lost 5 bases, V lost 5 bases, and 1 base had no gene match. There are 12 residues in the CDR3. CDR3 loop: CASSQREETQYF. The CDR3 nucleotides read TGTGCCAGCAGTCAGCGGGAGGAGACCCAGTACTTC.

The V gene is TRBV5-1, the J gene TRBJ1-5; 7 nucleotides agree with TRBD1. Germline trimming cut 2 bases from V and 1 base from J; bases unmatched to any gene: 6. From germline, CDR1 is SGHRS and CDR2 YFSETQ. This CDR3 has 16 residues. This CDR3 is CASSLGQEGSNQPQHF. The CDR3 DNA follows: TGCGCCAGCAGCTTAGGACAGGAAGGAAGCAATCAGCCCCAGCATTTT.

The chain couples TRBV5-4 to TRBJ2-7; TRBD2 agrees at 8 bases. Looked up from germline, CDR1 is SGHNT and CDR2 is YYREEE (reference sequence). Trimming at V came to 4 bases and at J to 3 bases, leaving 15 bases not matched to a gene. The CDR3 sequence is 17 residues long. Written as DNA, the CDR3 is TGTGCCAGCAGCCCAGGCGGGCCTAGCGGGCCTTTCTACGAGCAGTACTTC. It codes for CASSPGGPSGPFYEQYF.